The count of the clone carrying this TCR beta chain is one. Sequencing used immunoSEQ v3. The data were produced by immunoSEQ multiplex PCR, yet TCRdb's version contains in-frame clones alone and is incomplete. The repertoire holds tens of thousands of clones, with 55% to 75% as singletons. CDR1 and CDR2 (germline): LNHDA, SQIVND (reference sequence). This CDR3 is 14 amino acids long. The germline V and J ends were trimmed by 5 bases and 4 bases, with 13 bases remaining between them. The sample comes from a study of TIL therapy for anti-PD-1-resistant metastatic lung cancer. Time point noted: pre-treatment sample, taken before nivolumab and TIL therapy.

The source material was blood, sampled at baseline. The chain recombines TRBV19 with TRBJ2-3; tentatively, D is TRBD1 (6 bases). The clonotype originates from a person between 30 and 79 years old with non-small cell lung cancer. The CDR3 sequence: CASSAWGLADTQYF. In DNA, the CDR3 is TGTGCCAGTAGTGCCTGGGGGCTCGCAGATACGCAGTATTTT.